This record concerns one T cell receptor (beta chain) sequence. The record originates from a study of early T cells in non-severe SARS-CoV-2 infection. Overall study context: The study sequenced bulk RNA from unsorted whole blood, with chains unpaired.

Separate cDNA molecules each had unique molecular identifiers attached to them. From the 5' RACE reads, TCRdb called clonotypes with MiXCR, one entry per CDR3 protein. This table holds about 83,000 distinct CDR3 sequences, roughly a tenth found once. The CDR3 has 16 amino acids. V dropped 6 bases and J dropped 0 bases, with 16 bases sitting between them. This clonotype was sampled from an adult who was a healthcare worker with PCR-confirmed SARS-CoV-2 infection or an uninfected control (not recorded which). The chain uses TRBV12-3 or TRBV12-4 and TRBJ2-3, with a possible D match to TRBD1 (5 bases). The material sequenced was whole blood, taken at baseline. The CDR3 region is CASSLPGRTSTDTQYF. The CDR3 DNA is TGTGCCAGCAGCCTACCAGGGCGCACAAGCACAGATACGCAGTATTTT.